This passage covers 28 T cell receptor beta chains from one sample sequenced in a study of CD8 T cells in Susac syndrome. Reverse transcription of about 0.45 to 1 ug RNA used random hexamers. TCRdb independently ran MiXCR on the immunoSEQ multiplex PCR reads; one entry per CDR3 protein. The sample holds about 130,000 distinct CDR3 sequences, less than 95% seen once. The source material was CD4+ T cells from PBMCs. These receptors were collected from a human donor with multiple sclerosis.

The rearrangement uses TRBV18 and TRBJ2-5; 8 nucleotides align to TRBD2. Germline assignment: CDR1 KGHSH and CDR2 LQKENI. The junction had 1 base not matched to a gene; V was cut back by 4 bases and J by 3 bases. This CDR3 is built from 13 residues. The CDR3 protein is CASSLGLEETQYF. The CDR3 bases are TGTGCCAGCTCACTGGGACTAGAAGAGACCCAGTACTTC.

Here the CDR3 reads CSASFQETQYF. CDR3 nucleotide sequence: TGCAGTGCCTCTTTTCAAGAGACCCAGTACTTC. The chain has TRBV20-1 and TRBJ2-5; D is unresolved. V shed 6 bases and J shed 2 bases, with 7 bases lying between them. CDR1 and CDR2 (germline): DFQATT, SNEGSKA (reference sequence). The CDR3 covers 11 residues.

The V call is TRBV4-3, the J call TRBJ1-2, with D tentatively TRBD1 (5 bases). The germline gives CDR1 LGHNA, CDR2 YSLEER. This CDR3 comprises 14 residues. Deletions cut 0 bases from V and 8 bases from J, with 13 bases between. The CDR3 nucleotides read TGCGCCAGCAGCCAAGAAGGACACAGTGGCGGCTACACCTTC. Translation: CASSQEGHSGGYTF.

This chain connects TRBV5-1 to TRBJ2-6; D uncertain. Trimming left V 3 bases short and J 0 bases short, with 4 bases between. CDR3 length: 14 residues. Germline loops: CDR1 SGHRS, CDR2 YFSETQ. CDR3 coding DNA: TGCGCCAGCAGCTCCGGCTCTGGGGCCAACGTCCTGACTTTC. It specifies CASSSGSGANVLTF.

The V call is TRBV6-2 or TRBV6-3, the J call TRBJ2-5; 9 nucleotides match TRBD2. Germline CDR1 and CDR2: MNHEY and SVGEGT. The CDR3 covers 15 residues. V gave up 5 bases and J gave up 9 bases; unmatched junction bases: 13. The CDR3 sequence: CASSEPAGGREAQYF. CDR3 DNA sequence: TGTGCCAGCAGTGAGCCAGCGGGGGGCCGGGAGGCCCAGTACTTC.

V is TRBV5-4 and J is TRBJ1-2; 11 positions match TRBD1. Germline V lookup: CDR1 SGHNT, CDR2 YYREEE (reference sequence). V lost 5 bases, J lost 6 bases, and 6 bases stayed unmatched. CDR3 length: 14 residues. Here the CDR3 DNA reads TGTGCCAGCAGGCGGACAGGGGGCACCCATGGCTACACCTTC. It translates to CASRRTGGTHGYTF.

The J gene is TRBJ1-2, the V gene TRBV30; D possibly corresponds to TRBD1 (5 bases). The length of the CDR3 is 16 residues. Trimming pared 2 bases from V and 7 bases from J, leaving 23 bases between. In germline, CDR1 is GTSNPN, CDR2 SVGIG (reference sequence). CDR3 in DNA: TGTGCCTGGAGTTCATGGGGCAGCCCGGTGGGCGTTGGCTACACCTTC. It codes for CAWSSWGSPVGVGYTF.

This clonotype has just one count. The genes are TRBV5-1 and TRBJ2-5; D gene ambiguous. Germline assignment: CDR1 SGHRS and CDR2 YFSETQ. The CDR3 extends over 13 amino acids. The V gene lost 5 bases and the J gene lost 4 bases, with 12 bases spanning the gap. The CDR3 DNA follows: TGCGCCAGCAGTAGCCTTAACCCAGAGACCCAGTACTTC. Its translation is CASSSLNPETQYF.

J is TRBJ1-6 and V is TRBV30, with D tentatively TRBD1 (5 bases). This CDR3 contains 15 residues. With 0 bases removed from V and 9 bases from J, the gap between germline ends came to 15 bases. CDR1 is GTSNPN, CDR2 SVGIG, per germline (reference sequence). CDR3 protein: CAWSVQTGEGSPLHF. In DNA, the CDR3 is TGTGCCTGGAGTGTACAAACAGGCGAAGGTTCACCCCTCCACTTT. The full variable domain, with the rest looked up from reference TRBV30 and TRBJ1-6, is SQTIHQWPATLVQPVGSPLSLECTVEGTSNPNLYWYRQAAGRGLQLLFYSVGIGQISSEVPQNLSASRPQDRQFILSSKKLLLSDSGFYLCAWSVQTGEGSPLHFGNGTRLTVT.

J is TRBJ1-4 and V is TRBV20-1; D is unclear. V was shortened by 4 bases and J by 8 bases, with 14 bases between the two germline ends. The CDR3 consists of 13 residues. Germline V gives CDR1 DFQATT, CDR2 SNEGSKA (reference sequence). CDR3 coding DNA: TGCAGTGCTAAGAGAGGAGAAGCAGAAAAACTGTTTTTT. It is translated as CSAKRGEAEKLFF.

This sequence joins TRBV27 and TRBJ2-1; 7 nucleotides agree with TRBD2. CDR1 is MNHEY, CDR2 SMNVEV, per germline (reference sequence). J was trimmed by 5 bases and V by 6 bases; bases with no gene match: 13. The CDR3 contains 16 residues. The CDR3 DNA reads TGTGCCAGCAGCCCCCTAGGGGAGGGGCCTAACAATGAGCAGTTCTTC. Amino acid sequence: CASSPLGEGPNNEQFF.

The V call is TRBV13, the J call TRBJ1-1; D is unclear. V dropped 5 bases and J dropped 1 base, with 8 bases sitting between them. Germline values: CDR1 PRHDT, CDR2 FYEKMQ (reference sequence). The CDR3 has 13 residues. The CDR3 nucleotides are TGTGCCAGCAGCACGAAGGAGAACACTGAAGCTTTCTTT. It codes for CASSTKENTEAFF.

V is TRBV7-9 and J is TRBJ1-1; no definite D call. Germline V gives CDR1 SEHNR, CDR2 FQNEAQ (reference sequence). V lost 4 bases and J lost 1, with 7 bases in between. This CDR3 contains 13 residues. CDR3 residues: CASSSDPNTEAFF. The CDR3 bases are TGTGCCAGCAGCTCTGACCCGAACACTGAAGCTTTCTTT.

V is TRBV5-4 and J is TRBJ2-5, with TRBD2 identical over 10 bases. Unmatched junction bases numbered 8, after V lost 4 bases and J lost 2 bases. CDR3 size: 16 residues. CDR1 SGHNT and CDR2 YYREEE come from the germline V gene (reference sequence). The CDR3 region is CASSGRTSGDQETQYF. In DNA, the CDR3 is TGTGCCAGCAGCGGGCGGACTAGCGGAGATCAAGAGACCCAGTACTTC.

The gene calls are TRBV5-6 and TRBJ1-5; unclear D gene. Germline V gene lookup returns CDR1 SGHDT and CDR2 YYEEEE. Trimming took 4 bases from V and 3 from J, leaving 14 bases between them. The CDR3 contains 15 residues. CDR3 bases: TGTGCCAGCAGCCGCTTCGAACTCCCCAATCAGCCCCAGCATTTT. This gives the protein CASSRFELPNQPQHF.

The genes are TRBV20-1 and TRBJ2-7; D is perhaps TRBD1 (6 bases). In germline, CDR1 is DFQATT, CDR2 SNEGSKA (reference sequence). The CDR3 length is 12 residues. The V end was cut by 5 bases, the J end by 2 bases, with 10 bases between. The CDR3 loop reads CSAPTGTYEQYF. CDR3 bases: TGCAGTGCTCCTACAGGGACCTACGAGCAGTACTTC.

The chain has TRBV6-5 and TRBJ1-5; D perhaps matches TRBD1 (6 bases). The CDR3 has 15 residues. The germline V gene has CDR1 MNHEY and CDR2 SVGAGI. The V end was cut by 0 bases, the J end by 5 bases, with 11 bases between. This chain's CDR3 is CASSYSTAGDQPQHF. CDR3 DNA: TGTGCCAGCAGTTACTCGACGGCAGGGGATCAGCCCCAGCATTTT.

This clonotype was picked up one time. The CDR3 coding sequence is TGTGCCAGCAGCTTAGACGGACAGAGGTACACCTTC. Its translation: CASSLDGQRYTF. The chain links TRBV7-2 to TRBJ1-2, with D possibly being TRBD1 (6 bases). The CDR3 extends over 12 amino acids. CDR1 SGHTA and CDR2 FQGNSA come from the germline V gene. With 1 base removed from V and 11 bases from J, the gap between germline ends came to 11 bases.

This chain links TRBV29-1 with TRBJ2-3; D may match TRBD1 or TRBD2 (6 bases each). CDR1 and CDR2 (germline): SQVTM, ANQGSEA. CDR3 size: 13 residues. For the CDR3, the DNA is TGCACCCACGGGGGCAGCCTGACAGATACGCAGTATTTT. It translates to CTHGGSLTDTQYF.

The CDR3 DNA is TGTGCCTGGAGTGGCAATTACAATCAGCCCCAGCATTTT. It is translated as CAWSGNYNQPQHF. This chain joins TRBV30 and TRBJ1-5; D remains unclear. Per the germline V gene, CDR1 is GTSNPN and CDR2 is SVGIG (reference sequence). Trimming removed 1 base at V and 3 bases at J, with 7 bases between. This CDR3 is 13 amino acids long.

CDR3 in amino acids: CASSYSSVRAYGYTF. Written as DNA, the CDR3 is TGTGCCAGCAGTTACTCCTCGGTGCGGGCCTATGGCTACACCTTC. The chain uses TRBV6-5 and TRBJ1-2; no clear D gene. The germline V and J ends were trimmed by 0 bases and 4 bases, with 12 bases remaining between them. Germline CDR1 is MNHEY and CDR2 is SVGAGI. This CDR3 contains 15 residues.

The chain carries TRBV9 and TRBJ2-3; 8 bases agree with TRBD2. CDR3 length: 16 amino acids. V shed 0 bases and J 1 base; nucleotides not matched to a gene: 4. Germline V lookup: CDR1 SGDLS, CDR2 YYNGEE. In DNA form, the CDR3 reads TGTGCCAGCAGCGTAGGGACGACTAGCGGCACAGATACGCAGTATTTT. This encodes CASSVGTTSGTDTQYF. The full variable domain, completed using reference TRBV9 and TRBJ2-3, is DSGVTQTPKHLITATGQRVTLRCSPRSGDLSVYWYQQSLDQGLQFLIQYYNGEERAKGNILERFSAQQFPDLHSELNLSSLELGDSALYFCASSVGTTSGTDTQYFGPGTRLTVL.

This CDR3 reads CASSPLRASSYEQYF. CDR3 in DNA: TGTGCCAGCTCACCCCTAAGGGCTAGCTCCTACGAGCAGTACTTC. The chain joins TRBV18 to TRBJ2-7; D remains ambiguous. Germline lookup yields CDR1 KGHSH and CDR2 LQKENI. Trimming removed 3 bases from V and 0 bases from J, with 12 bases in between. The CDR3 covers 15 residues.

CDR3 sequence reads: CASSRARYGYTF. DNA for the CDR3: TGTGCCAGTAGTAGGGCCCGTTATGGCTACACCTTC. V gene TRBV19 combines with J gene TRBJ1-2; no clear D gene. The CDR3 runs 12 residues. The V end lost 4 bases, the J end lost 5 bases, and 8 bases lay between the germline ends. CDR1 is LNHDA and CDR2 is SQIVND in the germline V gene (reference sequence).

The genes are TRBV30 and TRBJ1-2, with TRBD1 matching over 7 bases. There are 13 residues in the CDR3. With V trimmed by 4 bases and J by 5 bases, 7 bases remained unmatched. Germline CDR1 GTSNPN, CDR2 SVGIG (reference sequence). The CDR3 DNA reads as TGTGCCTGGACCCCCGGGACAGCATATGGCTACACCTTC. This translates into CAWTPGTAYGYTF.

The rearrangement uses TRBV6-5 and TRBJ1-3, with no clear D. Between the trimmed V and J ends, which lost 10 bases and 2 bases, there was a span of 12 bases. The CDR3 runs 13 residues. Germline V gives CDR1 MNHEY, CDR2 SVGAGI. The CDR3 sequence is CATREYTGNTIYF. The CDR3 DNA follows: TGTGCCACAAGAGAGTATACTGGAAACACCATATATTTT.

The chain links TRBV20-1 to TRBJ2-1; no definite D call. CDR3 size: 12 residues. From germline, CDR1 is DFQATT and CDR2 SNEGSKA (reference sequence). V lost 6 bases to trimming and J lost 7 bases, with 13 bases between them. CDR3 amino acids: CSAPITPNEQFF. For the CDR3, the DNA is TGCAGTGCACCCATCACGCCTAATGAGCAGTTCTTC.

This chain uses TRBV12-3 or TRBV12-4 with TRBJ2-7; tentatively, D is TRBD2 (6 bases). Trimming stripped 2 bases from V and 6 bases from J, with 11 bases between. CDR3 length equals 13 residues. The CDR3 DNA reads as TGTGCCAGCAGTTTACGTGGGGGAGGCGAGCAGTACTTC. It translates to CASSLRGGGEQYF.